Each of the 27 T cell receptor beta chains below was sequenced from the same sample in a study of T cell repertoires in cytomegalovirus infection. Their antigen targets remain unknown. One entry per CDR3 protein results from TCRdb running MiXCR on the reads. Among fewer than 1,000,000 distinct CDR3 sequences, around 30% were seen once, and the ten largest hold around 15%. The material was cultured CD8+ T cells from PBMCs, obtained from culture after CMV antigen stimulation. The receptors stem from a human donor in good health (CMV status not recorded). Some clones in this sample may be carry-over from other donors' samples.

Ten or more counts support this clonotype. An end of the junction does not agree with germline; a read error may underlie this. CDR3 sequence reads: CASSYYRNPNYGYTF. The CDR3 nucleotides read TGTGCCAGCAGTTACTACAGGAACCCTAATTATGGCTACACCTTC. The chain recombines TRBV6-5 with TRBJ1-2; a weak D match, TRBD1 (5 bases). This CDR3 comprises 15 residues. Per the germline V gene, CDR1 is MNHEY and CDR2 is SVGAGI.

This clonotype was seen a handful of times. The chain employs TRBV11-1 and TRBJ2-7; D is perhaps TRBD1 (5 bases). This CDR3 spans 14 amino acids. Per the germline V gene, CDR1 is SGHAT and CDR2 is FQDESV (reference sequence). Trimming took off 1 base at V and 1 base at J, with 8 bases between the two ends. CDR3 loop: CASSLGTHSYEQYV. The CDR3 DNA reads TGTGCCAGCAGCTTAGGGACACATTCCTACGAGCAGTACGTC.

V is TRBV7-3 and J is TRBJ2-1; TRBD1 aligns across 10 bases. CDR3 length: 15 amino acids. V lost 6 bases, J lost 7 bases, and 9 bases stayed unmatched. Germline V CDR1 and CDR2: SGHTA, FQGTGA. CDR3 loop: CASRSGQGILNEQFF. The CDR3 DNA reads TGTGCCAGCAGATCGGGACAGGGGATTTTGAATGAGCAGTTCTTC.

The CDR3 region is CASSPPRQGGSYNEQFF. The CDR3 bases are TGTGCCAGCAGCCCGCCTAGACAGGGCGGGTCCTACAATGAGCAGTTCTTC. This sequence joins TRBV7-9 and TRBJ2-1; TRBD1 matches 7 bases. There are 17 residues in the CDR3. Germline V gene sequence: CDR1 SEHNR, CDR2 FQNEAQ (reference sequence). Losses at the gene ends were 5 bases for V and 1 base for J; bases not matched to a gene: 11. The variable domain in full, with the rest retrieved from reference TRBV7-9 and TRBJ2-1, is DTGVSQNPRHKITKRGQNVTFRCDPISEHNRLYWYRQTLGQGPEFLTYFQNEAQLEKSRLLSDRFSAERPKGSFSTLEIQRTEQGDSAMYLCASSPPRQGGSYNEQFFGPGTRLTVL.

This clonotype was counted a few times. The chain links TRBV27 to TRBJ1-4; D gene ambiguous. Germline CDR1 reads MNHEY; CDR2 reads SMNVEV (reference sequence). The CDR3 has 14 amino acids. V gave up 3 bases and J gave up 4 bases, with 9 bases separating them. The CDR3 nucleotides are TGTGCCAGCAGTTTTGGTCAGGTTAATGAAAAACTGTTTTTT. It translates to CASSFGQVNEKLFF.

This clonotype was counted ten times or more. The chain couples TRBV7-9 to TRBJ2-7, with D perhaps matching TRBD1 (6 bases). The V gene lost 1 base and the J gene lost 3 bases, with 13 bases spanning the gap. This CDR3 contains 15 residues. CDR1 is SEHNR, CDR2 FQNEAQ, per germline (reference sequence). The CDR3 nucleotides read TGTGCCAGCAGCTTAGTGGGGGCACCCGACTACGAGCAGTACTTC. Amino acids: CASSLVGAPDYEQYF.

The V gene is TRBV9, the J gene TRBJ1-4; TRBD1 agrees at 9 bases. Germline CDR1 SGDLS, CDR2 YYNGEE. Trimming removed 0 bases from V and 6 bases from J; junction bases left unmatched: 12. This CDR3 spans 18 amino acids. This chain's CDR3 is CASSVAPNENRGHEKLFF. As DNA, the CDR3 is TGTGCCAGCAGCGTAGCCCCCAACGAGAACAGGGGGCATGAAAAACTGTTTTTT.

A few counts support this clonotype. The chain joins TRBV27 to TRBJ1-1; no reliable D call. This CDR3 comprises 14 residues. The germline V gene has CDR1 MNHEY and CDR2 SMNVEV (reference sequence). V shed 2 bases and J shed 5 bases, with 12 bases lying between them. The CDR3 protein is CASSLVGSPTEAFF. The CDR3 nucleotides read TGTGCCAGCAGTTTAGTGGGCAGCCCAACTGAAGCTTTCTTT.

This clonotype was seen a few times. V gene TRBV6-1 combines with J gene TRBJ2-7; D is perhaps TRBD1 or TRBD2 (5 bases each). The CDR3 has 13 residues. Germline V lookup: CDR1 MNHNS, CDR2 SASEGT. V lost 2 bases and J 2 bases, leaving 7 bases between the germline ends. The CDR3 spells CASSELGAYEQYF. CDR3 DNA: TGTGCCAGCAGTGAACTGGGGGCCTACGAGCAGTACTTC.

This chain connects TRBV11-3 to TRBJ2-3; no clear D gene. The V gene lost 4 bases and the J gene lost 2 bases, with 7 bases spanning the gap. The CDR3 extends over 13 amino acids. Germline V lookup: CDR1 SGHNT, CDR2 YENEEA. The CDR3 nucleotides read TGTGCCAGCAGCTATACAGTCACAGATACGCAGTATTTT. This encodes CASSYTVTDTQYF.

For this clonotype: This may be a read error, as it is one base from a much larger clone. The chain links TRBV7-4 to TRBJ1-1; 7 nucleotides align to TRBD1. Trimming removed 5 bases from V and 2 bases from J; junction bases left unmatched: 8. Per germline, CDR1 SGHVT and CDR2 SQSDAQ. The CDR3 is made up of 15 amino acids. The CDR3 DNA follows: TGTGCCAGCAGCCCACCGGGACAGACAAACACTGAAGCTTTCTTT. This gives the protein CASSPPGQTNTEAFF. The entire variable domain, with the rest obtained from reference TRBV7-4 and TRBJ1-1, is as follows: GAGVSQSPRYKVAKRGRDVALRCDSISGHVTLYWYRQTLGQGSEVLTYSQSDAQRDKSGRPSGRFSAERPERSVSTLKIQRTEQGDSAVYLCASSPPGQTNTEAFFGQGTRLTVV.

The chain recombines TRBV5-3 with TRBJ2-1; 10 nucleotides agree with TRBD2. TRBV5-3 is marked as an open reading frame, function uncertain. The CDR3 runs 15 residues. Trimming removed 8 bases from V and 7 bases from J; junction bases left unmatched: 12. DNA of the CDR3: TGTGCCAGCAGCACCGGACCAGCGGGGGGGAATGAGCAGTTCTTC. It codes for CASSTGPAGGNEQFF.

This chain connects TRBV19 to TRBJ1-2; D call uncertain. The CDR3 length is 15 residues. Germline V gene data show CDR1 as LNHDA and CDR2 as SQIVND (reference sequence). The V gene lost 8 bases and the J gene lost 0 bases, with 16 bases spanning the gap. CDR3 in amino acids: CASGAGFLANYGYTF. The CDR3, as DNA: TGTGCCAGTGGAGCTGGGTTTTTAGCTAACTATGGCTACACCTTC.

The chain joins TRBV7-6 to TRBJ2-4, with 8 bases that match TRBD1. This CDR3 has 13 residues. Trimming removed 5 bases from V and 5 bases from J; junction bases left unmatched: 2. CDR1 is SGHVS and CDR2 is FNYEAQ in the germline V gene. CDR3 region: CASSGQGQNIQYF. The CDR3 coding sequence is TGTGCCAGCAGCGGACAGGGCCAAAACATTCAGTACTTC.

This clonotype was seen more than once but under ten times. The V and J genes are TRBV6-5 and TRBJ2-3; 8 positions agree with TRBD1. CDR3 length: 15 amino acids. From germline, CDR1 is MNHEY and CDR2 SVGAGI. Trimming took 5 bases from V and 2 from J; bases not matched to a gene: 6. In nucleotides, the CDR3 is TGTGCCAGCAGTCCCTGGGACAGGAACACAGATACGCAGTATTTT. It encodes CASSPWDRNTDTQYF.

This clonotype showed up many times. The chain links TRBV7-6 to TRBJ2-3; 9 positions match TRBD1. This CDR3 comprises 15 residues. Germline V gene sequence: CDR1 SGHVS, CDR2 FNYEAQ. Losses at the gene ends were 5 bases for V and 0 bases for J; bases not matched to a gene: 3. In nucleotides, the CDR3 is TGTGCCAGCAGCCCGACAGGGGGTAGCACAGATACGCAGTATTTT. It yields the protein CASSPTGGSTDTQYF.

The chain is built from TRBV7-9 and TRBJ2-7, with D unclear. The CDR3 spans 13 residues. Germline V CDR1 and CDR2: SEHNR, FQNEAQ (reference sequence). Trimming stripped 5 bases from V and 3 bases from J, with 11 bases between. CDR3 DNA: TGTGCCAGCAGCCCCGTTGGAAGCTACGAGCAGTACGTC. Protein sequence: CASSPVGSYEQYV.

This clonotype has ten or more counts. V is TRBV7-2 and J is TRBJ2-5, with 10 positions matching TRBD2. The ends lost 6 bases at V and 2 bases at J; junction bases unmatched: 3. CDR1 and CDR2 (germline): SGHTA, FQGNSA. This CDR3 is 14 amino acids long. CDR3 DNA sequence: TGTGCCAGCAGTCAACTAGCGGGACAAGAGACCCAGTACTTC. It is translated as CASSQLAGQETQYF. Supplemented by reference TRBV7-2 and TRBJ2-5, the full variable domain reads GAGVSQSPSNKVTEKGKDVELRCDPISGHTALYWYRQSLGQGLEFLIYFQGNSAPDKSGLPSDRFSAERTGGSVSTLTIQRTQQEDSAVYLCASSQLAGQETQYFGPGTRLLVL.

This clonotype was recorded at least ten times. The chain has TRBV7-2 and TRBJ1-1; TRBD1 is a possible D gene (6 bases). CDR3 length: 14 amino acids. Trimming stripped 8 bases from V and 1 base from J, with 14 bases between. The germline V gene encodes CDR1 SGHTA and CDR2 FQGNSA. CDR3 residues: CASSWGAGNTEAFF. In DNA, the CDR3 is TGTGCCAGCTCCTGGGGGGCAGGGAACACTGAAGCTTTCTTT.

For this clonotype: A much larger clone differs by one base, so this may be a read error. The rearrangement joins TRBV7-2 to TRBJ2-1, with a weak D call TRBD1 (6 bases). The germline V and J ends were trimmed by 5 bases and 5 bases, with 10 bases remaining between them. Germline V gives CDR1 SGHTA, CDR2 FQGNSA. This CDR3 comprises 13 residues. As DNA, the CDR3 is TGTGCCAGCAGCATCTACAGGGACAATGAGCAGTTCTTC. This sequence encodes CASSIYRDNEQFF.

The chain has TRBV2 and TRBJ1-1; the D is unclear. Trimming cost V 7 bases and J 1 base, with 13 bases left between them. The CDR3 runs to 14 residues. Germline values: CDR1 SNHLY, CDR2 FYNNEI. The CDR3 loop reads CASIDGWPNTEAFF. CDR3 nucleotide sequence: TGTGCCAGCATAGACGGTTGGCCGAACACTGAAGCTTTCTTT.

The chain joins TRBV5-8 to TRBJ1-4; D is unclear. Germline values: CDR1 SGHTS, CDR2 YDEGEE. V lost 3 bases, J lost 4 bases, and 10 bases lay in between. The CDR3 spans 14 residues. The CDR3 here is CASSWRAHNEKLFF. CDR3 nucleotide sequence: TGTGCCAGCAGCTGGAGGGCCCATAATGAAAAACTGTTTTTT.

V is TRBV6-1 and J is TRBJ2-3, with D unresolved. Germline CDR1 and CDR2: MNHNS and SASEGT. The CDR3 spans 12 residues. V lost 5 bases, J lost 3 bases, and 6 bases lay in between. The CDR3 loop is CASSRTTDTQYF. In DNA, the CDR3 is TGTGCCAGCAGTAGAACAACAGATACGCAGTATTTT.

This CDR3 is CASSYSITNKNTEAFF. CDR3 bases: TGTGCCAGCAGTTACTCGATAACGAACAAGAACACTGAAGCTTTCTTT. The chain links TRBV6-5 to TRBJ1-1; D ambiguous. V was pared by 0 bases and J by 1 base, with 12 bases between. Germline V gene sequence: CDR1 MNHEY, CDR2 SVGAGI. The length of the CDR3 is 16 residues.

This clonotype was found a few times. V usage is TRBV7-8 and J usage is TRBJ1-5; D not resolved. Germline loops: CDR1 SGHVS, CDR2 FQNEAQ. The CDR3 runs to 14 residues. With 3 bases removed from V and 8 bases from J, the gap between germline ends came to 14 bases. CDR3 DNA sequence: TGTGCCAGCAGCTTCCTCGGTACTATTGAGCCCCAGCATTTT. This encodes CASSFLGTIEPQHF.

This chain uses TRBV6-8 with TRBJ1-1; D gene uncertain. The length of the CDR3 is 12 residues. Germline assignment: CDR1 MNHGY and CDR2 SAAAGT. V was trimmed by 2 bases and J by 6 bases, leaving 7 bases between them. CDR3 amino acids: CASSYGHSEAFF. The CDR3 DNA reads TGTGCCAGCAGTTACGGGCATTCTGAAGCTTTCTTT.

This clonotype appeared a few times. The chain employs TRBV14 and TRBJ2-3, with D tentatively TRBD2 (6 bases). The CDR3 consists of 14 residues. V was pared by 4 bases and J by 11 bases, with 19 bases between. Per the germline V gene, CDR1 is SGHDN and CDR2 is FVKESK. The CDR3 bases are TGTGCCAGCAGCCCATCTTTGGGAGGACCGTGGCAGTATTTT. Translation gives CASSPSLGGPWQYF.